Listed below are T cell receptor beta chains from one sample, sequenced in a study of blood T cell repertoires in COVID-19. The assay was immunoSEQ multiplex PCR, and TCRdb's table has in-frame clones only and misses some. The sample includes roughly 440,000 clones, 70% to 90% of them seen just once. Sequencing was done on a sample of peripheral blood. All receptors derive from a woman in her fifties or sixties with COVID-19, enrolled during active disease. The CDR3 runs from the conserved cysteine through the conserved F or W. The D gene is left open where the match is weak. Part of the rows lack a size; the others show once, few, many or a class for expanded clones.

J gene: TRBJ2-1
clone size: NA
V gene: TRBV7-2
D gene: NA
CDR3 DNA: TGTGCCAGCAGCTTAGTAGCAGGGGTTAGAGATGAGCAGTTCTTC
CDR3 protein: CASSLVAGVRDEQFF

J gene: TRBJ2-2
clone size: once
V gene: TRBV5-1
D gene: TRBD1
CDR3 DNA: TGCGCCAGCAGCGGGACCCGGGACAGGGGTCAATCCGGGGAGCTGTTTTTT
CDR3 protein: CASSGTRDRGQSGELFF

J gene: TRBJ2-3
clone size: NA
V gene: TRBV3-1/TRBV3-2
D gene: NA
CDR3 DNA: TGTGCCAGCAGCCAAGAAGTAGCGGTAGATACGCAGTATTTT
CDR3 protein: CASSQEVAVDTQYF

J gene: TRBJ1-5
clone size: few
V gene: TRBV19
D gene: NA
CDR3 DNA: TGTGCCAGTAGTATAGAGGGTGTCAGGGATCAGCCCCAGCATTTT
CDR3 protein: CASSIEGVRDQPQHF

J gene: TRBJ1-1
clone size: NA
V gene: TRBV5-6
D gene: TRBD1
CDR3 DNA: TGTGCCAGCAGCTTTGGGACAGCCAATTTGAACACTGAAGCTTTCTTT
CDR3 protein: CASSFGTANLNTEAFF

J gene: TRBJ2-1
clone size: NA
V gene: TRBV4-1
D gene: NA
CDR3 DNA: TGCGCCAGCAGCCCCCACACGCGCGGGTCGGATGAGCAGTTCTTC
CDR3 protein: CASSPHTRGSDEQFF

J gene: TRBJ2-1
clone size: NA
V gene: TRBV29-1
D gene: NA
CDR3 DNA: TGCAGCTTACGGACAGCCCTATACAATGAGCAGTTCTTC
CDR3 protein: CSLRTALYNEQFF

J gene: TRBJ1-2
clone size: NA
V gene: TRBV28
D gene: NA
CDR3 DNA: TGTGCCAGCAGTTTAGAAATCGGTGGCTACACCTTC
CDR3 protein: CASSLEIGGYTF

J gene: TRBJ2-1
clone size: NA
V gene: TRBV7-2
D gene: NA
CDR3 DNA: TGTGCCAGCAGCTTAGTTCGAGGGGGTTACAATGAGCAGTTCTTC
CDR3 protein: CASSLVRGGYNEQFF

J gene: TRBJ1-3
clone size: NA
V gene: TRBV28
D gene: NA
CDR3 DNA: TGTGCCAGCAGTTTCCTGGTTGGAGGCTCTGGAAACACCATATATTTT
CDR3 protein: CASSFLVGGSGNTIYF

J gene: TRBJ1-1
clone size: once
V gene: TRBV27
D gene: TRBD1
CDR3 DNA: TGTGCCAGCAGTTCCCTCGGGACAGGGAGGGACACTGAAGCTTTCTTT
CDR3 protein: CASSSLGTGRDTEAFF

J gene: TRBJ1-1
clone size: few
V gene: TRBV4-2
D gene: NA
CDR3 DNA: TGTGCCAGCAGCCAAATGCGGAACACTGAAGCTTTCTTT
CDR3 protein: CASSQMRNTEAFF

J gene: TRBJ1-1
clone size: NA
V gene: TRBV5-4
D gene: NA
CDR3 DNA: TGTGCCAGCAGCTTGGGTCTGTTTGGCGGTGACACTGAAGCTTTCTTT
CDR3 protein: CASSLGLFGGDTEAFF

J gene: TRBJ1-2
clone size: NA
V gene: TRBV5-5
D gene: NA
CDR3 DNA: TGTGCCAGCACCCTATTGCAGGGCCAGGGCTACACCTTC
CDR3 protein: CASTLLQGQGYTF

J gene: TRBJ2-7
clone size: NA
V gene: TRBV5-1
D gene: NA
CDR3 DNA: TGCGCCAGCAGCTTAGGAGGGGCAGATTTTTCCTACGAGCAGTACTTC
CDR3 protein: CASSLGGADFSYEQYF

J gene: TRBJ2-1
clone size: NA
V gene: TRBV6-5
D gene: TRBD1
CDR3 DNA: TGTGCCAGCAGTTACAGGACAGGGGGGCGCAATGAGCAGTTCTTC
CDR3 protein: CASSYRTGGRNEQFF

J gene: TRBJ2-6
clone size: NA
V gene: TRBV7-9
D gene: NA
CDR3 DNA: TGTGCCAGCAGCTTTGGCTCCCGGGCCAACGTCCTGACTTTC
CDR3 protein: CASSFGSRANVLTF

J gene: TRBJ2-7
clone size: NA
V gene: TRBV14
D gene: NA
CDR3 DNA: TGTGCCAGCAGCCGTGGACTATTTATTTACGAGCAGTACTTC
CDR3 protein: CASSRGLFIYEQYF

J gene: TRBJ1-1
clone size: NA
V gene: TRBV2
D gene: NA
CDR3 DNA: TGTGCCAGCAGTGAAGCCGAGGAGGCGAAAGCTTTCTTT
CDR3 protein: CASSEAEEAKAFF

J gene: TRBJ1-1
clone size: NA
V gene: TRBV7-9
D gene: NA
CDR3 DNA: TGTGCCGCTTATCGAGGAAGACTGAACACTGAAGCTTTCTTT
CDR3 protein: CAAYRGRLNTEAFF

J gene: TRBJ1-2
clone size: NA
V gene: TRBV29-1
D gene: NA
CDR3 DNA: TGCAGCGTTGAAGGAACCCTAAGAGGTGGCTACACCTTC
CDR3 protein: CSVEGTLRGGYTF

J gene: TRBJ1-2
clone size: NA
V gene: TRBV9
D gene: TRBD1
CDR3 DNA: TGTGCCAGCAGCGAACACTCAGGGGGAATCCGCTATGGCTACACCTTC
CDR3 protein: CASSEHSGGIRYGYTF

J gene: TRBJ1-6
clone size: few
V gene: TRBV30
D gene: NA
CDR3 DNA: TGTGCCTGGAGTGTACAGGTGGATTACGTTTCACCCCTCCACTTT
CDR3 protein: CAWSVQVDYVSPLHF

J gene: TRBJ1-1
clone size: NA
V gene: TRBV12-3/TRBV12-4
D gene: NA
CDR3 DNA: TGTGCCAGCAGTTCAACAGCTAACACTGAAGCTTTCTTT
CDR3 protein: CASSSTANTEAFF

J gene: TRBJ1-1
clone size: NA
V gene: TRBV12-5
D gene: NA
CDR3 DNA: TGTGCTAGTGGTTTGCCGCAGTCGGCCTCGGAGGGAACTGAAGCTTTCTTT
CDR3 protein: CASGLPQSASEGTEAFF

J gene: TRBJ2-2
clone size: NA
V gene: TRBV10-3
D gene: NA
CDR3 DNA: TGTGCCATACGCGGGGAGGTCACCGGGGAGCTGTTTTTT
CDR3 protein: CAIRGEVTGELFF

J gene: TRBJ2-2
clone size: NA
V gene: TRBV10-3
D gene: TRBD2
CDR3 DNA: TGTGCCATCCATAGCGGGGGGGCCACCGGGGAGCTGTTTTTT
CDR3 protein: CAIHSGGATGELFF

J gene: TRBJ1-2
clone size: NA
V gene: TRBV7-9
D gene: NA
CDR3 DNA: TGTGCCGAATACTCGGGGGGGCGTCACTATGGCTACACCTTC
CDR3 protein: CAEYSGGRHYGYTF

J gene: TRBJ1-2
clone size: once
V gene: TRBV19
D gene: NA
CDR3 DNA: TGTGCCATCGACCGGGGGGACGGCTACACCTTC
CDR3 protein: CAIDRGDGYTF

J gene: TRBJ2-1
clone size: NA
V gene: TRBV11-2
D gene: NA
CDR3 DNA: TGTGCCAGCAGCCCCTCCTATTATGAGCAGTTCTTC
CDR3 protein: CASSPSYYEQFF

J gene: TRBJ2-1
clone size: NA
V gene: TRBV2
D gene: NA
CDR3 DNA: TGTGCCAGCAGCCTTCGGCTAGCAGACCACAATGAGCAGTTCTTC
CDR3 protein: CASSLRLADHNEQFF

J gene: TRBJ2-7
clone size: NA
V gene: TRBV19
D gene: NA
CDR3 DNA: TGTGCCAGTAGCACCCCTTCAGGGCCTCGGAGCTACGAGCAGTACTTC
CDR3 protein: CASSTPSGPRSYEQYF

J gene: TRBJ2-1
clone size: NA
V gene: TRBV10-1
D gene: TRBD1
CDR3 DNA: TGCGCCAGCAGTGAGACAGGGGTAGGGGGTGAGCAGTTCTTC
CDR3 protein: CASSETGVGGEQFF

J gene: TRBJ2-3
clone size: NA
V gene: TRBV19
D gene: TRBD2
CDR3 DNA: TGTGCCAGTAACTTTGGGGGGGAGACAGATACGCAGTATTTT
CDR3 protein: CASNFGGETDTQYF

J gene: TRBJ2-7
clone size: NA
V gene: TRBV9
D gene: NA
CDR3 DNA: TGTGCCAGCAGCGTAGGAGACAGGAACTACGAGCAGTACTTC
CDR3 protein: CASSVGDRNYEQYF

J gene: TRBJ2-1
clone size: NA
V gene: TRBV5-1
D gene: NA
CDR3 DNA: TGCGCCAGCAGCTTGGCCCAGAATTACAATGAGCAGTTCTTC
CDR3 protein: CASSLAQNYNEQFF

J gene: TRBJ1-5
clone size: few
V gene: TRBV2
D gene: NA
CDR3 DNA: TGTGCCAGCAGCTGGACGGAGGGGAATCAGCCCCAGCATTTT
CDR3 protein: CASSWTEGNQPQHF

J gene: TRBJ1-1
clone size: NA
V gene: TRBV4-1
D gene: NA
CDR3 DNA: TGCGCCAGCACCCTAGCGGCGGGGGCGGACACTGAAGCTTTCTTT
CDR3 protein: CASTLAAGADTEAFF

J gene: TRBJ1-1
clone size: NA
V gene: TRBV7-7
D gene: NA
CDR3 DNA: TGTGCCAGCAGCTCTCCGCGATCCATGAACACTGAAGCTTTCTTT
CDR3 protein: CASSSPRSMNTEAFF

J gene: TRBJ1-3
clone size: few
V gene: TRBV12-3/TRBV12-4
D gene: NA
CDR3 DNA: TGTGCCAGCTTAGCCGGGGTGGCCATATATTTT
CDR3 protein: CASLAGVAIYF

J gene: TRBJ2-1
clone size: NA
V gene: TRBV12-3/TRBV12-4
D gene: TRBD1
CDR3 DNA: TGTGCCAGTAGGACAGGGTCCTACAATGAGCAGTTCTTC
CDR3 protein: CASRTGSYNEQFF

J gene: TRBJ1-1
clone size: NA
V gene: TRBV6-5
D gene: TRBD1
CDR3 DNA: TGTGCCAGCACCCTGCAGGGGGTCGTCAAAACTTTCTTT
CDR3 protein: CASTLQGVVKTFF

J gene: TRBJ1-1
clone size: NA
V gene: TRBV29-1
D gene: NA
CDR3 DNA: TGCAGCGTTGATGAAGACACCTCTTCTGAAGCTTTCTTT
CDR3 protein: CSVDEDTSSEAFF

J gene: TRBJ1-2
clone size: NA
V gene: TRBV12-3/TRBV12-4
D gene: NA
CDR3 DNA: TGTGCCAGCAGTTTCCAGGGATCGCATGGCTACACCTTC
CDR3 protein: CASSFQGSHGYTF

J gene: TRBJ2-3
clone size: NA
V gene: TRBV9
D gene: NA
CDR3 DNA: TGTGCCAGCAGCGGTGAGGCCACAGATACGCAGTATTTT
CDR3 protein: CASSGEATDTQYF

J gene: TRBJ1-4
clone size: NA
V gene: TRBV2
D gene: NA
CDR3 DNA: TGTGCCAGCAGGCAGGGGCCTTCTAATGAAAAACTGTTTTTT
CDR3 protein: CASRQGPSNEKLFF

J gene: TRBJ1-3
clone size: NA
V gene: TRBV2
D gene: NA
CDR3 DNA: TGTGCCAGCAGAAGCAGGGAGGACACCATATATTTT
CDR3 protein: CASRSREDTIYF

J gene: TRBJ2-3
clone size: once
V gene: TRBV29-1
D gene: TRBD2
CDR3 DNA: TGCAGCGTTGAACGGCGGGGGGCTTCCACAGATACGCAGTATTTT
CDR3 protein: CSVERRGASTDTQYF

J gene: TRBJ2-2
clone size: NA
V gene: TRBV2
D gene: TRBD1
CDR3 DNA: TGTGCCAGCAGTGAAGCGCAGACAGGGGGCCACACCGGGGAGCTGTTTTTT
CDR3 protein: CASSEAQTGGHTGELFF

J gene: TRBJ2-7
clone size: NA
V gene: TRBV11-1
D gene: NA
CDR3 DNA: TGTGCCAGCAGCTTAGGGCAGGTCTACGAGCAGTACTTC
CDR3 protein: CASSLGQVYEQYF